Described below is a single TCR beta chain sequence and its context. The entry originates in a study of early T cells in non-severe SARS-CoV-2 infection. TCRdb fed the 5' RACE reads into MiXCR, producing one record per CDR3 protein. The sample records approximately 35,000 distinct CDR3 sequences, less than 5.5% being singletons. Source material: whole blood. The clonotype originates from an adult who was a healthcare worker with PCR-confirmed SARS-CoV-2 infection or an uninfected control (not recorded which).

As DNA, the CDR3 is TGCGCCAGCAGCGTCTCAGGGGCAGTAGAGACCCAGTACTTC. Protein product: CASSVSGAVETQYF. J is TRBJ2-5 and V is TRBV5-1; D possibly corresponds to TRBD1 (6 bases). CDR1 is SGHRS and CDR2 is YFSETQ in the germline V gene. CDR3 length: 14 residues. Trimming removed 4 bases at V and 4 bases at J, with 14 bases between.